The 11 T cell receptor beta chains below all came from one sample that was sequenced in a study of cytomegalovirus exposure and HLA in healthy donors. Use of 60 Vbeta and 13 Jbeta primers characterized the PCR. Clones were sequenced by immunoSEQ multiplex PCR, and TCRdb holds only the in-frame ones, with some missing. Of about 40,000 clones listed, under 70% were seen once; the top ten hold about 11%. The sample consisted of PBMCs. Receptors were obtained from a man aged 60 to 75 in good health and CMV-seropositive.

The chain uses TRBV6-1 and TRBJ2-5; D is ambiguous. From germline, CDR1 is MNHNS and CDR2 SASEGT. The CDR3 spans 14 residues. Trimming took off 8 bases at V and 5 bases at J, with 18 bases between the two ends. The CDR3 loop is CASEVAPVGETQYF. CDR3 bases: TGTGCCAGCGAGGTAGCTCCCGTTGGGGAGACCCAGTACTTC.

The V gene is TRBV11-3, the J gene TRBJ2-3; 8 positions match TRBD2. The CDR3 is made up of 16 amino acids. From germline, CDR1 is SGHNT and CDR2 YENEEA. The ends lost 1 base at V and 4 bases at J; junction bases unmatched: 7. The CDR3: CASSLGRREAADTQYF. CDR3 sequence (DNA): TGTGCCAGCAGCTTAGGACGGCGGGAGGCCGCAGATACGCAGTATTTT.

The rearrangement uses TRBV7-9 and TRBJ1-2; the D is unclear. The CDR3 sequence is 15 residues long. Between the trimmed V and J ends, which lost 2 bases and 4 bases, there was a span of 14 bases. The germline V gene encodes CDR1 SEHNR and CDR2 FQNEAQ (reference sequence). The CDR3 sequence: CASSLTATSSYGYTF. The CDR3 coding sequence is TGTGCCAGCAGCTTAACAGCTACATCTTCCTATGGCTACACCTTC. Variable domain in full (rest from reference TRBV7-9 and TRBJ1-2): DTGVSQNPRHKITKRGQNVTFRCDPISEHNRLYWYRQTLGQGPEFLTYFQNEAQLEKSRLLSDRFSAERPKGSFSTLEIQRTEQGDSAMYLCASSLTATSSYGYTFGSGTRLTVV.

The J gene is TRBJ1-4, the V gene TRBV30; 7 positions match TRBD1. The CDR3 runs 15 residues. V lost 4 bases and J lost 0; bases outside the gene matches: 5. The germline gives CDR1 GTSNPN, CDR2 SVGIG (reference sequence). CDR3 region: CAWTATGATNEKLFF. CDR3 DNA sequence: TGTGCCTGGACCGCAACAGGGGCAACTAATGAAAAACTGTTTTTT.

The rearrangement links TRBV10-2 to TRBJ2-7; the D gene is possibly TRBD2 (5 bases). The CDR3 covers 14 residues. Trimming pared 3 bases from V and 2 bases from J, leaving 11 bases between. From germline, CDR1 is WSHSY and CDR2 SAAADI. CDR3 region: CASSEEGQPYEQYF. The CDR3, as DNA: TGCGCCAGCAGTGAAGAGGGCCAGCCCTACGAGCAGTACTTC.

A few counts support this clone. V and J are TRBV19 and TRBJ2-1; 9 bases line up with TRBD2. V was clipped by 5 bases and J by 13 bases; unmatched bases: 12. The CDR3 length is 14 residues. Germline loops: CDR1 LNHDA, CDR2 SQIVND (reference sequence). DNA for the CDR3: TGTGCCAGTAGTCTGACGGGACTAGCCACACGACAGTTCTTC. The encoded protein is CASSLTGLATRQFF.

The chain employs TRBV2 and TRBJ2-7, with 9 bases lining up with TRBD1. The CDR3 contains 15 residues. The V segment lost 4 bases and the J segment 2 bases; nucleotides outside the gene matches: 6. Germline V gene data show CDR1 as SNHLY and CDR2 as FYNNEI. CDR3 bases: TGTGCCAGCAGTGCGGCGGGACAGGGAGCCTACGAGCAGTACTTC. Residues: CASSAAGQGAYEQYF.

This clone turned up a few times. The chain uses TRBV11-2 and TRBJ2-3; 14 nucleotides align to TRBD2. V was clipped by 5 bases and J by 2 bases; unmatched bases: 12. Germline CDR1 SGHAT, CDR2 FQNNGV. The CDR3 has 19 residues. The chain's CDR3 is CASSQRTSGRWLNTDTQYF. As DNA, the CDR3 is TGTGCCAGCAGCCAGAGGACTAGCGGGAGGTGGCTTAACACAGATACGCAGTATTTT.

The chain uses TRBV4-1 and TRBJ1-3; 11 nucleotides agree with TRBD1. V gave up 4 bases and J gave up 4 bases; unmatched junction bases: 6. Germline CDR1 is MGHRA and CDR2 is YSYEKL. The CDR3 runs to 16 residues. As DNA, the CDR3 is TGCGCCAGCAGCCTAGGACAGGGGGCAGGAGGAAACACCATATATTTT. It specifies CASSLGQGAGGNTIYF.

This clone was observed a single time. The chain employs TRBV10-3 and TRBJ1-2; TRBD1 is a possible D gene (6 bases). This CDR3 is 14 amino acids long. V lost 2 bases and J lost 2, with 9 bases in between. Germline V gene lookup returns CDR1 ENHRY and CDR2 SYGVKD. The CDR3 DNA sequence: TGTGCCATCAGTGAGAGACAGGTCAACTATGGCTACACCTTC. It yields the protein CAISERQVNYGYTF.

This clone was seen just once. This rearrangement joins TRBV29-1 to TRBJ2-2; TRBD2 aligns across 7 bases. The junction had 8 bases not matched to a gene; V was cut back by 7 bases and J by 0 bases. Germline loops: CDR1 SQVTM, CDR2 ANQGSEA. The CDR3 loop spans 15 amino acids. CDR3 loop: CSGGGGTANTGELFF. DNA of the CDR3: TGCAGCGGGGGGGGTGGGACTGCGAACACCGGGGAGCTGTTTTTT.